The sequence of this TCR beta chain was determined in a study of T cell responses to AZD1222 COVID-19 vaccine. Findings of the study overall: Spike-specific TCR breadth and depth both grew after two AZD1222 doses. Among spike-specific TCRs, nearly half reportedly target unmutated variant regions. Spike as a whole was targeted by vaccine-associated CD4 TCRs, dominant at 160-218 and 743-854.

Generated by immunoSEQ multiplex PCR, the TCRdb table keeps only in-frame clones and is missing some. The table includes about 120,000 clones, 92% detected once. As concerns this clone: What it recognizes is unknown.

Sequencing was performed on peripheral blood, taken on day 0 of AZD1222 vaccination. The clonotype originates from an adult in good health.

As DNA, the CDR3 is TGCGCCAGCAGCTTGGCTGGTTACTGGGGAGGCGAGCAGTTCTTC. Its translation: CASSLAGYWGGEQFF. This rearrangement joins TRBV5-1 to TRBJ2-1, with TRBD2 as a possible D gene (6 bases). Trimming took 0 bases from V and 10 from J, leaving 17 bases between them. The CDR3 is made up of 15 amino acids. Per germline, CDR1 SGHRS and CDR2 YFSETQ.